The entry that follows covers one TCR beta chain sequence. Germline assignment: CDR1 SGHKS and CDR2 YYEKEE (reference sequence). The CDR3 extends over 15 amino acids. The trim removed 4 bases at V and 7 bases at J, leaving 11 bases unmatched. By 5'RACE with 10-nucleotide random UMIs, the cDNA was made. MiXCR, run by TCRdb on the 5' RACE reads, gives a single entry per CDR3 protein. The profile covers tens of thousands of distinct CDR3 sequences, with about 9.3% appearing a single time and 21% taken by the ten largest. The data were taken from a study of neurological immune-mediated disorders. The TCR was taken from a woman between 40 and 50 years old with HTLV-1-associated myelopathy (HAM/TSP). The source material was PBMCs. The chain couples TRBV5-5 to TRBJ1-5; TRBD1 matches at 7 bases. This CDR3 is CASSAGDRVNQPQHF. The CDR3 DNA reads as TGTGCCAGCAGCGCGGGCGACAGGGTAAACCAGCCCCAGCATTTT.